A single TCR beta chain is shown here with its context. Its target is unknown. Losses at the gene ends were 5 bases for V and 2 bases for J; bases not matched to a gene: 7. The CDR3 runs 15 residues. Per the germline V gene, CDR1 is SEHNR and CDR2 is FQNEAQ (reference sequence). The data were obtained in a study of cytomegalovirus exposure and HLA in healthy donors. Study results and limitations: Presence/absence analyses rested on an assumption that sequencing depth was roughly uniform across donors.

Vbeta (60) and Jbeta (13) primers were used in the PCR. The repertoire was sequenced with immunoSEQ multiplex PCR; TCRdb's copy has only in-frame clones and lacks some. Of roughly 200,000 clones in the sample, roughly 68% are singletons; the top ten hold about 2.5%. The chain has TRBV7-9 and TRBJ2-5; 8 nucleotides line up with TRBD1. Sequencing was done on a sample of PBMCs. The TCR originated in a man in his forties in good health and CMV-seropositive. CDR3 coding DNA: TGTGCCAGCAGCAAAGGGGGACAGGTTCAAGAGACCCAGTACTTC. Translated: CASSKGGQVQETQYF.